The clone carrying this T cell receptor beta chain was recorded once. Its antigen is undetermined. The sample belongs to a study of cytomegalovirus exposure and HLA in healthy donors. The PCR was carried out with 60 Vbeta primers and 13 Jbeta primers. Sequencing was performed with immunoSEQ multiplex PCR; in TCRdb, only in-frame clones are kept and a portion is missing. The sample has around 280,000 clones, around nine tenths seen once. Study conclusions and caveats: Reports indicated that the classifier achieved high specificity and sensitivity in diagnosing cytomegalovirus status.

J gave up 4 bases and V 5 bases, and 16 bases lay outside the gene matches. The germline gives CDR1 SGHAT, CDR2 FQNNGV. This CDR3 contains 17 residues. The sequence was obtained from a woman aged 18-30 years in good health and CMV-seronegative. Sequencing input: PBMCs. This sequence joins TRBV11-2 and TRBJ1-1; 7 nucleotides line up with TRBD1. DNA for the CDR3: TGTGCCAGCAGCCCCAGCCCAAGGGGGCTTTTTCCCACTGAAGCTTTCTTT. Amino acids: CASSPSPRGLFPTEAFF.